A single TCR beta chain is shown here with its context. These data come from a study of CD8 T cells in Susac syndrome. The CDR3 runs to 14 residues. Germline values: CDR1 ENHRY, CDR2 SYGVKD. V lost 7 bases and J lost 2, with 12 bases in between. The authors negatively isolated CD8+ and CD4+ T cells and FACS-enriched TEMRA cells. RNA totalling about 0.45 to 1 ug underwent reverse transcription with random hexamers. TCRdb fed the immunoSEQ multiplex PCR reads into MiXCR, producing one record per CDR3 protein. The sample records some 190,000 distinct CDR3 sequences, about 94% being singletons. The TCR was taken from a human donor with multiple sclerosis. Sequencing input: CD4+ T cells from PBMCs. The rearrangement links TRBV10-3 to TRBJ1-3; the D gene is possibly TRBD1 (5 bases). The CDR3 coding sequence is TGTGCCATCAAGGGGACCCCCACTGGAAACACCATATATTTT. It is translated as CAIKGTPTGNTIYF.